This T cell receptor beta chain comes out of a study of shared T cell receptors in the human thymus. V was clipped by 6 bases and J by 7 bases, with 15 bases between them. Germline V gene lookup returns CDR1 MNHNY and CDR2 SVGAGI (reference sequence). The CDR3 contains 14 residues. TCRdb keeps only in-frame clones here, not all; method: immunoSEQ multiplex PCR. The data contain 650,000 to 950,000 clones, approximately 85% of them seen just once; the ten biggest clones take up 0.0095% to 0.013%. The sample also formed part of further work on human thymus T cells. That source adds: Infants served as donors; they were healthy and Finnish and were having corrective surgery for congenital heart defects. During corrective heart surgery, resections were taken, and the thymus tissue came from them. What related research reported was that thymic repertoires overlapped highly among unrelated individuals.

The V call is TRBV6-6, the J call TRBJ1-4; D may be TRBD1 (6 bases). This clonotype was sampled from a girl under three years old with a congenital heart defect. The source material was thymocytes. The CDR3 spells CASSPQGISEKLFF. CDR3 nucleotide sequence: TGTGCCAGCAGCCCACAGGGAATTAGTGAAAAACTGTTTTTT.